These 13 T cell receptor beta chains share one sample of origin, sequenced in a study of blood T cell repertoires in COVID-19. The assay was immunoSEQ multiplex PCR, and TCRdb's table has in-frame clones only and misses some. The table includes roughly 200,000 clones, 70% to 90% detected once. Sequences were obtained from peripheral blood. The receptors derive from a man between 60 and 75 years old with acute or convalescent COVID-19.

The chain employs TRBV5-6 and TRBJ1-2, with TRBD1 identical over 8 bases. With V trimmed by 5 bases and J by 0 bases, 12 bases remained unmatched. The germline gives CDR1 SGHDT, CDR2 YYEEEE. This CDR3 contains 17 residues. CDR3 coding DNA: TGTGCCAGCAGTAAAAAACCCGGGACAGGCACTAACTATGGCTACACCTTC. Protein sequence: CASSKKPGTGTNYGYTF.

This chain connects TRBV9 to TRBJ2-5, with TRBD2 matching 8 bases. Per the germline V gene, CDR1 is SGDLS and CDR2 is YYNGEE. The CDR3 contains 17 residues. V was clipped by 2 bases and J by 1 base; unmatched bases: 10. CDR3: CASSVRGTSGLQETQYF. As DNA, the CDR3 is TGTGCCAGCAGCGTCAGAGGTACTAGCGGTCTCCAAGAGACCCAGTACTTC. The full variable domain, with the rest looked up from reference TRBV9 and TRBJ2-5, is DSGVTQTPKHLITATGQRVTLRCSPRSGDLSVYWYQQSLDQGLQFLIQYYNGEERAKGNILERFSAQQFPDLHSELNLSSLELGDSALYFCASSVRGTSGLQETQYFGPGTRLLVL.

The rearrangement joins TRBV4-2 to TRBJ2-1, with TRBD2 identical over 15 bases. Germline V lookup: CDR1 LGHNA, CDR2 YNFKEQ. The CDR3 is 16 amino acids. The V gene end was trimmed by 4 bases and the J gene end by 8 bases; junction bases not matched to a gene: 6. CDR3 bases: TGTGCCAGCAGCCGAGAGGGACTAGCGGGAGGCGATGAGCAGTTCTTC. Translated: CASSREGLAGGDEQFF.

The CDR3 sequence: CASSLFTYNEQFF. The CDR3 DNA follows: TGTGCCAGCAGTTTATTCACCTACAATGAGCAGTTCTTC. This rearrangement joins TRBV28 to TRBJ2-1; D ambiguous. Per germline, CDR1 MDHEN and CDR2 SYDVKM. Trimming pared 1 base from V and 2 bases from J, leaving 3 bases between. This CDR3 contains 13 residues. Combining the CDR3 with reference TRBV28 and TRBJ2-1 gives the whole variable domain DVKVTQSSRYLVKRTGEKVFLECVQDMDHENMFWYRQDPGLGLRLIYFSYDVKMKEKGDIPEGYSVSREKKERFSLILESASTNQTSMYLCASSLFTYNEQFFGPGTRLTVL.

The chain joins TRBV7-8 to TRBJ2-3, with D possibly matching TRBD1 (6 bases). The CDR3 extends over 17 amino acids. Trimming pared 7 bases from V and 2 bases from J, leaving 22 bases between. CDR1 and CDR2 (germline): SGHVS, FQNEAQ. The CDR3 sequence is CASNPRPGQTITDTQYF. The CDR3 DNA reads as TGTGCCAGCAATCCCCGCCCAGGACAGACGATCACAGATACGCAGTATTTT.

The genes are TRBV9 and TRBJ2-1; no clear D gene. Looked up from germline, CDR1 is SGDLS and CDR2 is YYNGEE. The CDR3 sequence is 13 residues long. V lost 3 bases and J lost 3, with 7 bases in between. CDR3 DNA sequence: TGTGCCAGCAGCGGGAGTGGCTACAATGAGCAGTTCTTC. Translation gives CASSGSGYNEQFF.

Concerning this clone itself: Given a much more abundant clone one base away, this may be a read error. The chain couples TRBV7-9 to TRBJ1-1, with a possible D match to TRBD1 (6 bases). The germline CDR1 and CDR2 sequences are SEHNR and FQNEAQ (reference sequence). There are 14 residues in the CDR3. V shed 2 bases and J shed 0 bases, with 7 bases lying between them. The DNA of the CDR3 is TGTGCCAGCAGCTTACAGGGGATGAACACTGAAGCTTTCTTT. It codes for CASSLQGMNTEAFF.

The chain links TRBV12-3 or TRBV12-4 to TRBJ2-1; D may be TRBD1 (6 bases). V was pared by 3 bases and J by 5 bases, with 8 bases between. This CDR3 has 13 amino acids. DNA for the CDR3: TGTGCCAGCAGTTTCGCAGGGGACAATGAGCAGTTCTTC. It is translated as CASSFAGDNEQFF.

The chain has TRBV9 and TRBJ2-1, with 8 bases that match TRBD2. The CDR3 contains 16 residues. The V gene end was trimmed by 3 bases and the J gene end by 2 bases; junction bases not matched to a gene: 7. CDR1 is SGDLS and CDR2 is YYNGEE in the germline V gene. The CDR3 DNA reads as TGTGCCAGCAGCGCCAGCGGGAGTCTGCCCTACAATGAGCAGTTCTTC. This codes for CASSASGSLPYNEQFF.

The V and J genes are TRBV7-9 and TRBJ2-1, with D possibly matching TRBD2 (5 bases). Trimming pared 5 bases from V and 10 bases from J, leaving 15 bases between. The germline CDR1 and CDR2 sequences are SEHNR and FQNEAQ (reference sequence). The CDR3 covers 13 residues. The CDR3 DNA reads as TGTGCCAGCAGCCCACGGGATCAGATGGAGCAGTTCTTC. The encoded protein is CASSPRDQMEQFF.

The chain is built from TRBV5-1 and TRBJ1-2; D might be TRBD1 (5 bases). The germline V and J ends were trimmed by 2 bases and 12 bases, with 17 bases remaining between them. The CDR3 sequence is 13 residues long. Germline loops: CDR1 SGHRS, CDR2 YFSETQ. CDR3 protein: CASSLEDNRANTF. The DNA for the CDR3 is TGCGCCAGCAGCTTAGAGGACAACCGGGCGAACACCTTC.

The genes are TRBV5-8 and TRBJ2-3, with D tentatively TRBD2 (5 bases). This CDR3 region has 16 residues. The V end lost 7 bases, the J end lost 4 bases, and 22 bases lay between the germline ends. Germline loops: CDR1 SGHTS, CDR2 YDEGEE. The CDR3 reads CASPSLGGQLSDTQYF. The CDR3 region has the DNA TGTGCCAGCCCCTCCTTAGGCGGGCAGTTATCAGATACGCAGTATTTT.

Concerning this clone: Other nucleotide sequences in the sample specify the same CDR3. The chain has TRBV5-1 and TRBJ2-5; D gene ambiguous. Looked up from germline, CDR1 is SGHRS and CDR2 is YFSETQ. The CDR3 spans 11 residues. Trimming cost V 2 bases and J 4 bases, with 3 bases left between them. CDR3 protein: CASSFLETQYF. CDR3 bases: TGCGCCAGCAGCTTCCTAGAGACCCAGTACTTC.